A selection of T cell receptor beta chains follows, all from one sample in a study of CD8 T cells in Susac syndrome. TCRdb passed the immunoSEQ multiplex PCR reads through MiXCR, listing each CDR3 protein once. The sample yields over 150,000 distinct CDR3 sequences, 90% to 95% seen once. Sequences were obtained from CD4+ T cells from PBMCs. These receptor sequences come from a human donor with multiple sclerosis. Each CDR3 is given with its conserved first and last residue. Fields, in order: V gene, J gene, D gene, clone size, CDR3 protein, CDR3 DNA. The D gene is left open where the match is weak. A row's size may be missing; if present it is once, few, many or a size class.

V gene: TRBV6-1; J gene: TRBJ1-2; D gene: .; clone size: .; CDR3 protein: CASSEDRDHGYTF; CDR3 DNA: TGTGCCAGCAGTGAGGACAGAGACCATGGCTACACCTTC
V gene: TRBV28; J gene: TRBJ2-2; D gene: .; clone size: .; CDR3 protein: CASSGHIANTGELFF; CDR3 DNA: TGTGCCAGCAGTGGACATATCGCGAACACCGGGGAGCTGTTTTTT
V gene: TRBV3-1; J gene: TRBJ2-3; D gene: TRBD1; clone size: .; CDR3 protein: CASSGTGGSTDTQYF; CDR3 DNA: TGTGCCAGCAGTGGGACAGGGGGGAGCACAGATACGCAGTATTTT
V gene: TRBV2; J gene: TRBJ1-5; D gene: TRBD1; clone size: .; CDR3 protein: CASSPTGGKQPQHF; CDR3 DNA: TGTGCCAGCAGTCCGACAGGGGGCAAACAGCCCCAGCATTTT
V gene: TRBV12-3/TRBV12-4; J gene: TRBJ1-4; D gene: TRBD1; clone size: .; CDR3 protein: CASSTGQGDERLFF; CDR3 DNA: TGTGCCAGCAGTACCGGACAGGGGGACGAGAGACTGTTTTTT
V gene: TRBV12-3/TRBV12-4; J gene: TRBJ2-1; D gene: TRBD2; clone size: .; CDR3 protein: CASSFAGAPSYNEQFF; CDR3 DNA: TGTGCCAGCAGTTTCGCGGGAGCCCCCTCCTACAATGAGCAGTTCTTC
V gene: TRBV7-8; J gene: TRBJ2-2; D gene: .; clone size: once; CDR3 protein: CASSHWVNTGELFF; CDR3 DNA: TGTGCCAGCAGCCACTGGGTAAACACCGGGGAGCTGTTTTTT
V gene: TRBV13; J gene: TRBJ1-1; D gene: .; clone size: .; CDR3 protein: CASSLIVSVNTEAFF; CDR3 DNA: TGTGCCAGCAGCTTAATTGTTAGCGTGAACACTGAAGCTTTCTTT
V gene: TRBV13; J gene: TRBJ2-7; D gene: .; clone size: .; CDR3 protein: CASSFQPVGEQYF; CDR3 DNA: TGTGCCAGCAGCTTTCAGCCAGTTGGCGAGCAGTACTTC
V gene: TRBV7-9; J gene: TRBJ1-1; D gene: TRBD1; clone size: .; CDR3 protein: CASSPISPGGDTEAFF; CDR3 DNA: TGTGCCAGCAGCCCAATTAGCCCAGGGGGAGACACTGAAGCTTTCTTT
V gene: TRBV29-1; J gene: TRBJ2-5; D gene: .; clone size: .; CDR3 protein: CSVQGLYQETQYF; CDR3 DNA: TGCAGCGTTCAGGGATTATACCAAGAGACCCAGTACTTC
V gene: TRBV5-1; J gene: TRBJ2-3; D gene: TRBD2; clone size: .; CDR3 protein: CASSLRGGDTDTQYF; CDR3 DNA: TGCGCCAGCAGCTTGCGCGGGGGGGACACAGATACGCAGTATTTT
V gene: TRBV11-2; J gene: TRBJ2-7; D gene: TRBD2; clone size: .; CDR3 protein: CASSYPGTSGSYEQYF; CDR3 DNA: TGTGCCAGCAGCTACCCCGGGACTAGCGGCTCCTACGAGCAGTACTTC
V gene: TRBV9; J gene: TRBJ1-2; D gene: .; clone size: .; CDR3 protein: CASTPTAQDYGYTF; CDR3 DNA: TGTGCCAGCACCCCGACAGCCCAAGACTATGGCTACACCTTC
V gene: TRBV13; J gene: TRBJ2-7; D gene: .; clone size: .; CDR3 protein: CASSLSGLFEEQYF; CDR3 DNA: TGTGCCAGCAGCTTAAGCGGGCTATTCGAGGAGCAGTACTTC
V gene: TRBV11-2; J gene: TRBJ2-5; D gene: TRBD1; clone size: .; CDR3 protein: CASSRQGRRQETQYF; CDR3 DNA: TGTGCCAGCAGCAGACAGGGGAGGAGACAAGAGACCCAGTACTTC
V gene: TRBV5-8; J gene: TRBJ2-7; D gene: .; clone size: .; CDR3 protein: CASSLAQIVYEQYF; CDR3 DNA: TGTGCCAGCAGCTTGGCACAGATTGTGTACGAGCAGTACTTC